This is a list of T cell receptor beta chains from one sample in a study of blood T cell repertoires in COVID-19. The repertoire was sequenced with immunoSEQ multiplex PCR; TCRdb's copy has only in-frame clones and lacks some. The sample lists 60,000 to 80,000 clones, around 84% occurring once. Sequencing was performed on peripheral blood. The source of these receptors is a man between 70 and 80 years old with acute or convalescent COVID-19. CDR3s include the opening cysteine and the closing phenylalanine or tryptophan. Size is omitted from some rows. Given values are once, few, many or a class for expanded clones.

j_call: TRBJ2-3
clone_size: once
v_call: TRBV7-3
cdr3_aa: CASSLGLEDTQYF

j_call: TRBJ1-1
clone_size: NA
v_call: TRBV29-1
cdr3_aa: CSTGQGARTEAFF

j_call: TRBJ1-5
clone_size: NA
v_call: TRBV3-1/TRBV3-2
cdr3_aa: CASSRLGPNQPQHF

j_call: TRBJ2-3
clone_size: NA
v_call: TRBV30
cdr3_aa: CAWSLLTSSTDTQYF

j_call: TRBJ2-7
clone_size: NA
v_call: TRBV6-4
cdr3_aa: CASSVEGGPAYEQYF

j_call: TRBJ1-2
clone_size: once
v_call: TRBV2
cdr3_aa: CASSEGLPGQGDGYTF

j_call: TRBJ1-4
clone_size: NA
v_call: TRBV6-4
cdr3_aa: CASSVGDFPEKLFF

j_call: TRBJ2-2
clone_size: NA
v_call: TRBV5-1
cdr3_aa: CASSSPRQGPYGGGELFF

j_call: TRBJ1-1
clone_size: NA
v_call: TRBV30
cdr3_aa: CAWGHSNTEAFF

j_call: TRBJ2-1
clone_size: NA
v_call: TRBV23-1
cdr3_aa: CASNPAGAYNEQFF

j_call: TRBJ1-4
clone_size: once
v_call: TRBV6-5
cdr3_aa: CASRLAGATNEKLFF

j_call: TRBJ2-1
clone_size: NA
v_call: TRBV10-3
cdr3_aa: CAITPGLASNNEQFF

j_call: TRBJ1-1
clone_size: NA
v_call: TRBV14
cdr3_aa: CASSQLGAAGLQSEAFF

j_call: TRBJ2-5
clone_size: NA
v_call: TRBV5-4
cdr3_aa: CASSSLVGGAETQYF

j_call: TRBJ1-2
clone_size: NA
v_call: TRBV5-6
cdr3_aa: CASSLPGQGERYTF

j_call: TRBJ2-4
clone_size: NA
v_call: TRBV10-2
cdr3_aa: CASSGGRGEWYF

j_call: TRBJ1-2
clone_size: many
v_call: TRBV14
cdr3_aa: CASSQDTTGTGGGYTF

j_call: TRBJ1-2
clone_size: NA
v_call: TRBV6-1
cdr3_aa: CASSDGTGLFGYTF

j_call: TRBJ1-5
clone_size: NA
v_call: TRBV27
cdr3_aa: CASRSYPNQPQHF

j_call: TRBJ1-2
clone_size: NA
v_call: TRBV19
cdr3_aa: CASNGAQGKSGYTF

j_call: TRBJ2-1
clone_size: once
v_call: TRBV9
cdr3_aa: CASSVLLAGGYNEQFF

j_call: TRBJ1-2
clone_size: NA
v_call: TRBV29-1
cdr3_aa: CSVASTGTGGLGYTF

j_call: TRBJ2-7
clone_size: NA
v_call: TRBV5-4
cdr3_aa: CASSLGAGTGGAYEQYF

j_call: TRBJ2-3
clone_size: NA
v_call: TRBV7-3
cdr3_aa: CASSFQGLADTQYF

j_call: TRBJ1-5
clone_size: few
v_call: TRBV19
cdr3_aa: CASITTVSSNQPQHF

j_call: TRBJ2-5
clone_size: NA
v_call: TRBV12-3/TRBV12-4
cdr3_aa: CASSPEETQYF

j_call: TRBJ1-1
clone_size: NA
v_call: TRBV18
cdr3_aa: CASSQRVRGVGGTEAFF

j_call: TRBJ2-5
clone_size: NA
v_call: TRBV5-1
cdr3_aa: CASIDVDRSVETQYF

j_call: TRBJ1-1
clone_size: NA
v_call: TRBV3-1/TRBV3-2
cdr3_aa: CASSQGAGAFF

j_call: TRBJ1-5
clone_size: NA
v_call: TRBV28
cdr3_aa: CASSFPPGGLSNQPQHF

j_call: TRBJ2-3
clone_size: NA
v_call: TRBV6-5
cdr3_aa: CASSRTRIDTQYF

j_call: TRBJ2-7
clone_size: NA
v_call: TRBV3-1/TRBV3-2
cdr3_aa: CASSQKYRVEYEQYF

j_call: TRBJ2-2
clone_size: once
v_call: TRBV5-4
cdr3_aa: CASTLGRSSNTRELFF

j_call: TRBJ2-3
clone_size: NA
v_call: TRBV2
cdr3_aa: CASSLGHSTDTQYF

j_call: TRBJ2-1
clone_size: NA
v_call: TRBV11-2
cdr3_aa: CASSLTGSPYNEQFF

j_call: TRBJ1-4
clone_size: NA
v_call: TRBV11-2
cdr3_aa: CASSSREKLFF

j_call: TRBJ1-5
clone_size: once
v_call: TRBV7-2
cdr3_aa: CASSLARDSNQPQHF

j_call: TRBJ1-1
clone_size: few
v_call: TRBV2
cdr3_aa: CASKWTVNTEAFF

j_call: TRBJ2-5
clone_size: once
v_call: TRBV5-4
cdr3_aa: CASSWGGQGVGETQYF

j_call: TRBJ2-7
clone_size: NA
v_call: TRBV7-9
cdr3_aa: CASSPGGASYEQYF

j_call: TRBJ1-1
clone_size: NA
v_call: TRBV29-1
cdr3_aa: CSVVGLRNTEAFF

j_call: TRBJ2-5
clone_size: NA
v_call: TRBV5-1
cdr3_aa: CASSPLSGQQETQYF

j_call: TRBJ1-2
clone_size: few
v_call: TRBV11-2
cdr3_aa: CASSLDLRLYGYTF

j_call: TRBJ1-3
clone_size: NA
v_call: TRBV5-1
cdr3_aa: CASSPSTGATGNTIYF

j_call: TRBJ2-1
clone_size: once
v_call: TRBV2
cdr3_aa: CASSESGRGGEQFF

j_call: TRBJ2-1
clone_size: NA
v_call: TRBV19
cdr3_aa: CASSRGTFTAEQFF

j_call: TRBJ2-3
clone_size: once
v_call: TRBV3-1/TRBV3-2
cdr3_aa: CASSHSGTDTQYF

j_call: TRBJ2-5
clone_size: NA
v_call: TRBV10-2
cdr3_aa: CASSPFRGSETQYF

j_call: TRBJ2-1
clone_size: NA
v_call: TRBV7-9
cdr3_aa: CASSLVWTAVYNEQFF

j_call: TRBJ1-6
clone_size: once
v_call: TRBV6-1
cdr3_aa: CASSARHSSYNSPLHF

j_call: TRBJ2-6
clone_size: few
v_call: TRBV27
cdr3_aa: CASRSVSSGANVLTF

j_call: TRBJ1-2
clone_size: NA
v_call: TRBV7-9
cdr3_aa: CASSLPYSNYGYTF

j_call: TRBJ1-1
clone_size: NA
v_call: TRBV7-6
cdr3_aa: CASSLARGGEAFF

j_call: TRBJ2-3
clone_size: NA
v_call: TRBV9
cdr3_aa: CASSPHGLAGDTQYF

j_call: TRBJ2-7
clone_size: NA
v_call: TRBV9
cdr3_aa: CASSGVSDRTYEQYF

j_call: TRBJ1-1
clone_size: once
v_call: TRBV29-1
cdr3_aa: CSVTVDREAFF

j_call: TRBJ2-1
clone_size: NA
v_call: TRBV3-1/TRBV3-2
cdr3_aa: CASTSTSGIDNEQFF

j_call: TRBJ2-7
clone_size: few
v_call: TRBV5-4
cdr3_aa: CASSLGGTGYYEQYF

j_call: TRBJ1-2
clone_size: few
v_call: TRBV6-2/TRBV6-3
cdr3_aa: CASSSPGGIYGYTF

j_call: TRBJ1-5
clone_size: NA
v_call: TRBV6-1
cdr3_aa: CASSEALSGGDQPQHF